This T cell receptor beta chain was obtained from a study of shared clonotypes between healthy human individuals. Whole-study results and caveats: Among non-shared clonotypes, generation probabilities were lower than among those shared by all four donors.

Notes on this clone: Antigen unknown.

CD45RO negativity and positive selection for CCR7 defined naive CD8 cells, a population that excluded terminally differentiated effector memory CD45RA+ cells. The length of the CDR3 is 13 residues. Germline V gives CDR1 SGHTA, CDR2 FQGTGA. The ends were cut back, 8 bases at V and 1 base at J, with 10 bases in the middle. For sorted subsets, 150 to 200 ng DNA per replicate equaled around 28,000 T cell genomes. Some clones are missing from TCRdb's copy, which holds only in-frame ones; the method was immunoSEQ multiplex PCR. The sample yields more than 2 million clones, over 85% seen once. This receptor was obtained from a man aged 18 to 29 in good health. Some clones in this sample may be carry-over from other donors' samples. The chain uses TRBV7-3 and TRBJ2-3; D call uncertain. Sequenced input: naive CD8+ T cells from PBMCs. The CDR3 coding sequence is TGTGCCAGCCGATCCCAAGGCACAGATACGCAGTATTTT. Amino acids: CASRSQGTDTQYF.